The 30 T cell receptor beta chains below come from one sample, sequenced in a study of T cells after yellow fever vaccination. TCRdb recomputed calls from the 5' RACE reads with MiXCR, one row per CDR3 protein. The sample lists fewer than 450,000 distinct CDR3 sequences, 3% to 4.5% seen once, with 20% to 25% in the top ten. The material sequenced was PBMCs, taken 5 days after the yellow fever booster vaccination. The receptor source for this set is a young man who received the YFV17D yellow fever vaccine.

The rearrangement joins TRBV14 to TRBJ2-7; tentative D call: TRBD2 (5 bases). The germline gives CDR1 SGHDN, CDR2 FVKESK. V shed 1 base and J shed 2 bases, with 12 bases lying between them. The CDR3 spans 15 residues. The CDR3 sequence: CASSQVLGETYEQYF. The CDR3 DNA sequence: TGTGCCAGCAGCCAAGTCTTGGGAGAAACCTACGAGCAGTACTTC.

The V gene is TRBV2, the J gene TRBJ2-2, with D unclear. V was trimmed by 6 bases and J by 1 base, leaving 6 bases between them. Germline CDR1 is SNHLY and CDR2 is FYNNEI. This CDR3 is 13 amino acids long. The CDR3 is CASRVGNTGELFF. CDR3 coding DNA: TGTGCCAGCAGGGTAGGGAACACCGGGGAGCTGTTTTTT.

This chain links TRBV6-1 with TRBJ2-2, with a possible D match to TRBD1 (5 bases). CDR1 is MNHNS, CDR2 SASEGT, per germline. V was trimmed by 1 base and J by 5 bases, leaving 8 bases between them. The CDR3 contains 14 residues. Written as DNA, the CDR3 is TGTGCCAGCAGTGAAGGGGGCTGGACCGGGGAGCTGTTTTTT. This sequence encodes CASSEGGWTGELFF.

This clonotype was counted many times. This sequence joins TRBV12-3 or TRBV12-4 and TRBJ2-7, with 13 positions matching TRBD2. Losses at the gene ends were 5 bases for V and 4 bases for J; bases not matched to a gene: 5. This CDR3 has 15 amino acids. CDR3 nucleotide sequence: TGTGCCAGCAGTCTTGGACTAGCGGGGGTTTACGAGCAGTACTTC. It is translated as CASSLGLAGVYEQYF.

The V and J genes are TRBV5-8 and TRBJ2-2; possibly TRBD1 or TRBD2 for D (5 bases each). Germline CDR1 and CDR2: SGHTS and YDEGEE. There are 14 residues in the CDR3. V was clipped by 2 bases and J by 7 bases, with 12 bases between them. This CDR3 is CASSFQQEVGELFF. DNA of the CDR3: TGTGCCAGCAGCTTTCAACAGGAGGTCGGGGAGCTGTTTTTT.

The V call is TRBV5-1, the J call TRBJ1-2; tentatively, D is TRBD1 (6 bases). The germline gives CDR1 SGHRS, CDR2 YFSETQ. The CDR3 runs 14 residues. V lost 6 bases and J lost 2, with 14 bases in between. CDR3 coding DNA: TGCGCCAGCAACAGGGACGGTGAGAACTATGGCTACACCTTC. Translated: CASNRDGENYGYTF.

A few counts support this clonotype. The chain combines TRBV5-1 with TRBJ2-3; D perhaps matches TRBD1 (5 bases). CDR1 is SGHRS and CDR2 is YFSETQ in the germline V gene. The CDR3 length is 17 residues. Trimming removed 3 bases from V and 7 bases from J, with 24 bases in between. The CDR3 loop is CASSSPGTLPKGNTQYF. In nucleotides, the CDR3 is TGCGCCAGCAGCTCCCCCGGCACGCTCCCCAAGGGGAATACGCAGTATTTT. Filled out from reference TRBV5-1 and TRBJ2-3, the complete variable domain reads KAGVTQTPRYLIKTRGQQVTLSCSPISGHRSVSWYQQTPGQGLQFLFEYFSETQRNKGNFPGRFSGRQFSNSRSEMNVSTLELGDSALYLCASSSPGTLPKGNTQYFGPGTRLTVL.

V and J are TRBV18 and TRBJ1-2, with 8 bases that match TRBD1. This CDR3 has 17 amino acids. Germline-derived CDR1 and CDR2 are KGHSH and LQKENI. The V and J ends lost 6 bases and 3 bases, in that order; junction bases with no gene match: 15. CDR3 nucleotides: TGTGCCAGCTCTCAAGGACAGGGTGCCTTGAACTACTATGGCTACACCTTC. This encodes CASSQGQGALNYYGYTF. The variable domain in full, completed from reference TRBV18 and TRBJ1-2, reads NAGVMQNPRHLVRRRGQEARLRCSPMKGHSHVYWYRQLPEEGLKFMVYLQKENIIDESGMPKERFSAEFPKEGPSILRIQQVVRGDSAAYFCASSQGQGALNYYGYTFGSGTRLTVV.

V gene TRBV7-8 combines with J gene TRBJ1-6; TRBD1 agrees at 8 bases. Germline V gene data show CDR1 as SGHVS and CDR2 as FQNEAQ. CDR3 size: 16 residues. Trimming at V came to 5 bases and at J to 9 bases, leaving 12 bases not matched to a gene. For the CDR3, the DNA is TGTGCCAGCAGCACCTACAGGGGGGTGAGCGTTTCACCCCTCCACTTT. It is translated as CASSTYRGVSVSPLHF.

Many counts were recorded for this clonotype. The chain uses TRBV11-3 and TRBJ2-7; the D gene is possibly TRBD1 (6 bases). The V end lost 2 bases, the J end lost 5 bases, and 10 bases lay between the germline ends. The germline V gene encodes CDR1 SGHNT and CDR2 YENEEA. The CDR3 sequence is 13 residues long. CDR3 in DNA: TGTGCCAGCAGCTTATACAGGGACCACGAGCAGTACTTC. The encoded protein is CASSLYRDHEQYF.

The chain has TRBV7-9 and TRBJ2-2; tentatively, D is TRBD1 (6 bases). There are 13 residues in the CDR3. V was clipped by 5 bases and J by 10 bases, with 14 bases between them. Germline values: CDR1 SEHNR, CDR2 FQNEAQ (reference sequence). CDR3 loop: CASSAAGAEELFF. The CDR3 DNA reads TGTGCCAGCAGCGCTGCAGGGGCCGAGGAGCTGTTTTTT.

This clonotype was picked up a small number of times. The chain uses TRBV7-9 and TRBJ2-1; D remains unclear. CDR3 length: 12 residues. Germline CDR1 is SEHNR and CDR2 is FQNEAQ (reference sequence). V was shortened by 0 bases and J by 10 bases, with 7 bases between the two germline ends. This CDR3 is CASSLASREQFF. DNA for the CDR3: TGTGCCAGCAGCTTAGCGAGTAGGGAGCAGTTCTTC.

The chain uses TRBV7-2 and TRBJ1-1; tentatively, D is TRBD1 (6 bases). The CDR3 runs to 13 residues. The V gene lost 3 bases and the J gene lost 8 bases, with 13 bases spanning the gap. In germline, CDR1 is SGHTA, CDR2 FQGNSA. CDR3 in amino acids: CASSFPGASEAFF. The DNA of the CDR3 is TGTGCCAGCAGCTTCCCAGGGGCCTCGGAAGCTTTCTTT.

The chain recombines TRBV20-1 with TRBJ1-3, with D unresolved. The CDR3 length is 14 residues. V lost 3 bases and J lost 0, with 9 bases in between. The germline CDR1 and CDR2 sequences are DFQATT and SNEGSKA (reference sequence). As DNA, the CDR3 is TGCAGTGCTAGCGACCGTAACTCTGGAAACACCATATATTTT. Translated: CSASDRNSGNTIYF.

This clonotype came up a few times. The chain has TRBV7-8 and TRBJ2-7, with a weak D call TRBD1 (6 bases). Germline V lookup: CDR1 SGHVS, CDR2 FQNEAQ. The germline V and J ends were trimmed by 5 bases and 3 bases, with 11 bases remaining between them. The CDR3 has 13 amino acids. The CDR3 spells CASSDDRIYEQYF. Written as DNA, the CDR3 is TGTGCCAGCAGCGACGACAGGATCTACGAGCAGTACTTC.

This clonotype was seen at least ten times. This chain connects TRBV7-8 to TRBJ1-5; D gene ambiguous. Trimming removed 1 base at V and 0 bases at J, with 16 bases between. The CDR3 length is 18 residues. Germline-derived CDR1 and CDR2 are SGHVS and FQNEAQ. CDR3 in amino acids: CASSLDGLDPYSNQPQHF. As DNA, the CDR3 is TGTGCCAGCAGCTTAGATGGACTGGACCCTTATAGCAATCAGCCCCAGCATTTT.

This clonotype was detected a few times. The chain couples TRBV5-1 to TRBJ1-4; maybe TRBD1 (6 bases). The CDR3 length is 14 residues. The ends were cut back, 4 bases at V and 4 bases at J, with 11 bases in the middle. Looked up from germline, CDR1 is SGHRS and CDR2 is YFSETQ. This CDR3 is CASSQRGGNEKLFF. CDR3 nucleotides: TGCGCCAGCAGCCAAAGGGGGGGTAATGAAAAACTGTTTTTT.

This clonotype was seen a few times. The chain employs TRBV7-8 and TRBJ2-1, with 10 bases fitting TRBD1. Trimming removed 5 bases from V and 4 bases from J; junction bases left unmatched: 8. The CDR3 spans 16 residues. Germline values: CDR1 SGHVS, CDR2 FQNEAQ. The CDR3 sequence is CASSRDRGLRYNEQFF. The CDR3 nucleotides are TGTGCCAGCAGCAGAGACAGGGGGCTTAGATACAATGAGCAGTTCTTC. The full variable domain, with the rest looked up from reference TRBV7-8 and TRBJ2-1, is GAGVSQSPRYKVAKRGQDVALRCDPISGHVSLFWYQQALGQGPEFLTYFQNEAQLDKSGLPSDRFFAERPEGSVSTLKIQRTQQEDSAVYLCASSRDRGLRYNEQFFGPGTRLTVL.

This clonotype was recorded many times. CDR3 region: CSARDGPGGITGELFF. The DNA for the CDR3 is TGCAGTGCTAGAGATGGACCCGGGGGAATCACCGGGGAGCTGTTTTTT. J is TRBJ2-2 and V is TRBV20-1; weak D call: TRBD2 (6 bases). This CDR3 region has 16 residues. V was cut by 0 bases and J by 4 bases, with 15 bases left in between. Per the germline V gene, CDR1 is DFQATT and CDR2 is SNEGSKA (reference sequence).

The chain links TRBV4-2 to TRBJ2-4, with 11 positions matching TRBD1. Trimming at V came to 0 bases and at J to 8 bases, leaving 9 bases not matched to a gene. The CDR3 runs 17 residues. Germline lookup yields CDR1 LGHNA and CDR2 YNFKEQ. The CDR3 loop is CASSQDWAGTGGYIQYF. The DNA of the CDR3 is TGTGCCAGCAGCCAAGATTGGGCGGGGACAGGGGGATACATTCAGTACTTC.

The chain combines TRBV5-1 with TRBJ1-5, with 8 bases that match TRBD1. The CDR3 extends over 15 amino acids. Germline V gene sequence: CDR1 SGHRS, CDR2 YFSETQ. Trimming removed 4 bases from V and 5 bases from J; junction bases left unmatched: 8. The CDR3 region is CASSKTGAHHQPQHF. CDR3 nucleotide sequence: TGCGCCAGCAGCAAGACAGGGGCTCACCATCAGCCCCAGCATTTT.

This clonotype was found many times. The chain carries TRBV10-1 and TRBJ2-4; D gene uncertain. There are 13 residues in the CDR3. Trimming took 4 bases from V and 6 from J, leaving 10 bases between them. The germline CDR1 and CDR2 sequences are WNHNN and SYGVQD (reference sequence). In nucleotides, the CDR3 is TGCGCCAGCAGTGTAGGGATGGGAAACATTCAGTACTTC. Encoded protein: CASSVGMGNIQYF.

The chain carries TRBV7-9 and TRBJ2-5; TRBD2 might be the D (6 bases). Germline V gene lookup returns CDR1 SEHNR and CDR2 FQNEAQ (reference sequence). This CDR3 has 12 residues. V lost 10 bases to trimming and J lost 5 bases, with 14 bases between them. Written as DNA, the CDR3 is TGTGCCATCACCCCTCGGGGGGAGACCCAGTACTTC. This gives the protein CAITPRGETQYF.

The chain has TRBV5-5 and TRBJ2-7; D is possibly TRBD1 (7 bases). Trimming took off 5 bases at V and 2 bases at J, with 20 bases between the two ends. CDR1 SGHKS and CDR2 YYEKEE come from the germline V gene (reference sequence). The CDR3 covers 16 residues. In DNA, the CDR3 is TGTGCCAGCAGGGGGGCCGACAGGGACTTAACCTACGAGCAGTACTTC. Protein sequence: CASRGADRDLTYEQYF.

This clonotype was seen a few times. The chain combines TRBV3-1 with TRBJ1-6; no reliable D call. Germline CDR1 and CDR2: LGHDT and YNNKEL (reference sequence). This CDR3 contains 13 residues. The germline V and J ends were trimmed by 4 bases and 8 bases, with 9 bases remaining between them. The CDR3 region is CASSPSRDSPLHF. For the CDR3, the DNA is TGTGCCAGCAGCCCCTCCCGGGATTCACCCCTCCACTTT.

At least ten counts were recorded for this clonotype. The V and J genes are TRBV5-1 and TRBJ2-1; TRBD2 agrees at 8 bases. V lost 4 bases, J lost 8 bases, and 8 bases stayed unmatched. The CDR3 runs 14 residues. Per the germline V gene, CDR1 is SGHRS and CDR2 is YFSETQ. CDR3 sequence reads: CASSNTGGGDEQFF. The CDR3 nucleotides are TGCGCCAGCAGCAACACCGGGGGGGGCGATGAGCAGTTCTTC.

The genes are TRBV27 and TRBJ2-3; the match to TRBD1 covers 7 bases. V trimming: 4 bases; J trimming: 0 bases; junction bases outside the gene matches: 10. The germline V gene has CDR1 MNHEY and CDR2 SMNVEV (reference sequence). This CDR3 is built from 17 residues. CDR3 protein: CASSSYSGGPSTDTQYF. CDR3 DNA: TGTGCCAGCAGTTCCTATTCAGGGGGACCTAGCACAGATACGCAGTATTTT.

The sample holds many counts of this clonotype. The V gene is TRBV7-2, the J gene TRBJ1-5; D ambiguous. Trimming pared 2 bases from V and 4 bases from J, leaving 6 bases between. Per germline, CDR1 SGHTA and CDR2 FQGNSA. The CDR3 is made up of 13 amino acids. CDR3 protein: CASSLKANQPQHF. DNA for the CDR3: TGTGCCAGCAGCTTAAAGGCGAATCAGCCCCAGCATTTT.

The gene calls are TRBV12-3 or TRBV12-4 and TRBJ2-7; 9 bases align to TRBD1. CDR3 length equals 16 residues. The junction had 10 bases not matched to a gene; V was cut back by 3 bases and J by 4 bases. The CDR3 region has the DNA TGTGCCAGCAGTTTCTCAGGGGGACAGGGTACTTACGAGCAGTACTTC. Encoded protein: CASSFSGGQGTYEQYF.

This clonotype was seen at least ten times. The chain carries TRBV6-6 and TRBJ2-5; D tentatively reads TRBD1 or TRBD2 (5 bases each). The CDR3 is 12 residues long. Germline CDR1 is MNHNY and CDR2 is SVGAGI (reference sequence). V shed 4 bases and J shed 2 bases, with 5 bases lying between them. DNA for the CDR3: TGTGCCAGCAGTTGGGGGCAAGAGACCCAGTACTTC. Its translation is CASSWGQETQYF.